These 9 T cell receptor beta chains were all obtained from the same sample, sequenced in a study of blood T cell repertoires in COVID-19. TCRdb's copy holds only in-frame clones and misses some; the assay was immunoSEQ multiplex PCR. The sample carries roughly 130,000 clones, about 87% recorded once. The sequenced sample was peripheral blood. The origin of the receptors is a woman in her sixties or seventies with acute or convalescent COVID-19.

A note on this clone: Within the sample, other DNA sequences also encode this same CDR3. The chain links TRBV19 to TRBJ2-5, with 16 bases that match TRBD2. The CDR3 extends over 17 amino acids. Germline lookup yields CDR1 LNHDA and CDR2 SQIVND (reference sequence). J was trimmed by 2 bases and V by 1 base; bases with no gene match: 1. Here the CDR3 DNA reads TGTGCCAGTAGTATAGGGGGACTAGCGGGAGGGCAAGAGACCCAGTACTTC. Translating gives CASSIGGLAGGQETQYF.

V usage is TRBV25-1 and J usage is TRBJ2-1, with 8 bases lining up with TRBD2. The CDR3 covers 15 residues. Germline V lookup: CDR1 MGHDK, CDR2 SYGVNS. The trim removed 5 bases at V and 5 bases at J, leaving 8 bases unmatched. The CDR3: CASSFLGLDDNEQFF. The DNA of the CDR3 is TGTGCCAGCAGTTTTTTGGGACTAGACGACAATGAGCAGTTCTTC.

This sequence joins TRBV28 and TRBJ1-1; tentatively, D is TRBD1 (6 bases). Germline CDR1 reads MDHEN; CDR2 reads SYDVKM. V was pared by 11 bases and J by 0 bases, with 13 bases between. The CDR3 is made up of 13 amino acids. The CDR3 region is CASTGQMNTEAFF. CDR3 DNA sequence: TGTGCCTCGACAGGACAGATGAACACTGAAGCTTTCTTT. Together with reference TRBV28 and TRBJ1-1, the CDR3 gives the full variable domain: DVKVTQSSRYLVKRTGEKVFLECVQDMDHENMFWYRQDPGLGLRLIYFSYDVKMKEKGDIPEGYSVSREKKERFSLILESASTNQTSMYLCASTGQMNTEAFFGQGTRLTVV.

This chain connects TRBV25-1 to TRBJ1-2; 9 bases line up with TRBD1. Germline V gene data show CDR1 as MGHDK and CDR2 as SYGVNS. The CDR3 contains 13 residues. Trimming cost V 5 bases and J 8 bases; bases outside gene matches: 6. Written as DNA, the CDR3 is TGTGCCAGCAGTTACGGGACAGGGAGCGGCTACACCTTC. Amino acids: CASSYGTGSGYTF.

V usage is TRBV27 and J usage is TRBJ1-5, with D perhaps matching TRBD1 (6 bases). The germline CDR1 and CDR2 sequences are MNHEY and SMNVEV (reference sequence). V lost 6 bases to trimming and J lost 3 bases, with 24 bases between them. The CDR3 is 18 amino acids. Here the CDR3 reads CASSSRREGHLFNQPQHF. In DNA form, the CDR3 reads TGTGCCAGCAGCTCCCGCCGAGAGGGACACCTTTTCAATCAGCCCCAGCATTTT.

The chain couples TRBV7-3 to TRBJ1-1, with TRBD1 matching over 7 bases. The CDR3 spans 13 residues. Trimming cost V 3 bases and J 11 bases; bases outside gene matches: 9. From germline, CDR1 is SGHTA and CDR2 FQGTGA. The CDR3 coding sequence is TGTGCCAGCAGCTTGACTCCACAGGGGAAGGCTTTCTTT. It specifies CASSLTPQGKAFF.

The chain employs TRBV7-6 and TRBJ1-5; the match to TRBD1 covers 8 bases. Germline trimming cut 3 bases from V and 2 bases from J; bases unmatched to any gene: 3. Germline V gene lookup returns CDR1 SGHVS and CDR2 FNYEAQ. This CDR3 is built from 15 residues. CDR3 sequence reads: CASSLSGGGNQPQHF. CDR3 coding DNA: TGTGCCAGCAGCTTGTCAGGGGGCGGCAATCAGCCCCAGCATTTT.

This rearrangement joins TRBV5-1 to TRBJ1-2; a weak D match, TRBD1 (5 bases). From germline, CDR1 is SGHRS and CDR2 YFSETQ. V was clipped by 5 bases and J by 1 base, with 6 bases between them. This CDR3 spans 12 amino acids. The CDR3 reads CASRGDNYGYTF. Here the CDR3 DNA reads TGCGCCAGCAGAGGGGATAACTATGGCTACACCTTC.

This CDR3 reads CASSLAAEAFF. CDR3 bases: TGTGCCAGCAGCTTAGCCGCTGAAGCTTTCTTT. The J gene is TRBJ1-1, the V gene TRBV7-2, with D unresolved. Germline V gene lookup returns CDR1 SGHTA and CDR2 FQGNSA. The CDR3 loop spans 11 amino acids. Trimming took 0 bases from V and 6 from J, leaving 2 bases between them. The complete variable domain, with remaining parts taken from reference TRBV7-2 and TRBJ1-1, reads GAGVSQSPSNKVTEKGKDVELRCDPISGHTALYWYRQSLGQGLEFLIYFQGNSAPDKSGLPSDRFSAERTGGSVSTLTIQRTQQEDSAVYLCASSLAAEAFFGQGTRLTVV.